The rows below give T cell receptor beta chains drawn from one sample of a study of blood T cell repertoires in COVID-19. TCRdb keeps only in-frame clones here, not all; method: immunoSEQ multiplex PCR. The sample has about 200,000 clones, over 75% seen once. Sequencing input: peripheral blood. The receptor set was obtained from a middle-aged man with acute or convalescent COVID-19. Both conserved end residues are part of each CDR3. The D gene is left open where the match is weak. Where a row states a size, it is once, few, many or the class of an expanded clone; other rows omit it.

CDR3nt: TGTGCCAGTAGTAATGGACAGGGAGAGACTGGGGCCAACGTCCTGACTTTC
CDR3aa: CASSNGQGETGANVLTF
j_gene: TRBJ2-6
abundance: .
v_gene: TRBV19
d_gene: TRBD1
len: 17

CDR3nt: TGTGCCAGCAGCCAAGAGGGGGGGGGCTTTGAGCAGTACTTC
CDR3aa: CASSQEGGGFEQYF
j_gene: TRBJ2-7
abundance: .
v_gene: TRBV3-1/TRBV3-2
d_gene: .
len: 14

CDR3nt: TGTGCCAGCAGCCCCACCGGGGGGAGGGAGCAGCCCCAGCATTTT
CDR3aa: CASSPTGGREQPQHF
j_gene: TRBJ1-5
abundance: .
v_gene: TRBV5-5
d_gene: .
len: 15

CDR3nt: TGTGCCAGCAGTTATGCCGGGGAGGCAGGGCGTGAAGCTTTCTTT
CDR3aa: CASSYAGEAGREAFF
j_gene: TRBJ1-1
abundance: .
v_gene: TRBV6-5
d_gene: .
len: 15

CDR3nt: TGTGCCAGCAGCTTAGCCCTCACTAGCGGTTCCTACAATGAGCAGTTCTTC
CDR3aa: CASSLALTSGSYNEQFF
j_gene: TRBJ2-1
abundance: few
v_gene: TRBV7-2
d_gene: TRBD2
len: 17

CDR3nt: TGTGCCAGCAGCGTAGATGGGACTAGATTTCGCCAGTACTTC
CDR3aa: CASSVDGTRFRQYF
j_gene: TRBJ2-5
abundance: .
v_gene: TRBV9
d_gene: TRBD2
len: 14

CDR3nt: TGTGCCAGCAGTTCTACAGGGTTGAGGAATGGCTACACCTTC
CDR3aa: CASSSTGLRNGYTF
j_gene: TRBJ1-2
abundance: .
v_gene: TRBV2
d_gene: .
len: 14

CDR3nt: TGTGCCAGCAGCTTGGCAAAGTTGGACAGGGGCAATCAGCCCCAGCATTTT
CDR3aa: CASSLAKLDRGNQPQHF
j_gene: TRBJ1-5
abundance: .
v_gene: TRBV5-6
d_gene: TRBD1
len: 17

CDR3nt: TGTGCCAGCAGCTCCGGTACGGGGAGCACAGATACGCAGTATTTT
CDR3aa: CASSSGTGSTDTQYF
j_gene: TRBJ2-3
abundance: .
v_gene: TRBV11-2
d_gene: .
len: 15

CDR3nt: TGTGCCAGTAGGCTACAGGGATTCGCGAACACCGGGGAGCTGTTTTTT
CDR3aa: CASRLQGFANTGELFF
j_gene: TRBJ2-2
abundance: few
v_gene: TRBV19
d_gene: .
len: 16

CDR3nt: TGTGCCAGCAGCTTGCGCCAGGGGGGTTCTGAAGCTTTCTTT
CDR3aa: CASSLRQGGSEAFF
j_gene: TRBJ1-1
abundance: .
v_gene: TRBV5-5
d_gene: TRBD1
len: 14

CDR3nt: TGTGCCAGCAGTTTTCTCCGGGGGGCGGAATCACCCCTCCACTTT
CDR3aa: CASSFLRGAESPLHF
j_gene: TRBJ1-6
abundance: .
v_gene: TRBV27
d_gene: .
len: 15

CDR3nt: TGTGCCAGCAGACCTTTAACGACAGGGTTTGGCTACACCTTC
CDR3aa: CASRPLTTGFGYTF
j_gene: TRBJ1-2
abundance: .
v_gene: TRBV14
d_gene: TRBD1
len: 14

CDR3nt: TGTGCCAGCAGCTTAACCAGGGCAGGTGTTTCACCCCTCCACTTT
CDR3aa: CASSLTRAGVSPLHF
j_gene: TRBJ1-6
abundance: .
v_gene: TRBV7-2
d_gene: .
len: 15